The sequence of this T cell receptor beta chain was determined in a study of blood T cell repertoires in COVID-19. The wider study: Sources were T cells, B-cell-depleted T cells, or PBMCs; the material itself was cDNA or gDNA.

Sequenced by immunoSEQ multiplex PCR; TCRdb stores in-frame clones only, minus some. The repertoire holds about 160,000 clones, with 92% as singletons. Enrolled during active infection, Seattle patients were then followed longitudinally. This clone was counted a few times. V shed 5 bases and J shed 2 bases, with 17 bases lying between them. The V gene's germline CDR1 is LGHNA and CDR2 YNFKEQ. The CDR3 totals 16 residues. This sequence originates from a man aged 30 to 45 with COVID-19, enrolled during active disease. Material: peripheral blood. This rearrangement joins TRBV4-2 to TRBJ2-3, with a tentative D call TRBD2 (6 bases). The CDR3, as DNA: TGTGCCAGCAGCTTCGGGAGCGCCGCCCTCACAGATACGCAGTATTTT. It specifies CASSFGSAALTDTQYF.